What follows is one TCR beta chain and its context. Its antigen is still unknown. The sample originates from a study of beta chain features in type 1 diabetes. At the level of the study: In all, approximately 110 million sorted cells from all samples were analyzed.

Without exception, sorted populations had purity beyond 95%. Expressed TCRB transcripts were sequenced because the isolated RNA had all been reverse transcribed beforehand. The table came from immunoSEQ multiplex PCR; TCRdb's copy has only in-frame clones and leaves some out. In the table there are more than 100,000 clones, around 10% of which are singletons. V lost 3 bases to trimming and J lost 7 bases, with 13 bases between them. The CDR3 length is 14 residues. Germline V gene sequence: CDR1 SGHTA, CDR2 FQGTGA. Study findings and constraints: TCRB CDR3s from Type 1 diabetes patients were moderately but significantly shorter in all four CD4+ subsets. When VDJ junctions were examined, type 1 diabetes patients showed fewer insertions and more deletions. There was a possibility that cDNA sequencing over-represented cells with high TCR expression.

The chain recombines TRBV7-3 with TRBJ2-1; D is possibly TRBD1 (5 bases). The sequenced material came from central memory CD4+ T cells from blood. The origin of this receptor is a young man with type 1 diabetes. CDR3 region: CASSLVTAGNEQFF. The CDR3 region has the DNA TGTGCCAGCAGCTTGGTGACCGCAGGGAATGAGCAGTTCTTC. Full variable domain (missing parts from reference TRBV7-3 and TRBJ2-1): GAGVSQTPSNKVTEKGKYVELRCDPISGHTALYWYRQSLGQGPEFLIYFQGTGAADDSGLPNDRFFAVRPEGSVSTLKIQRTERGDSAVYLCASSLVTAGNEQFFGPGTRLTVL.